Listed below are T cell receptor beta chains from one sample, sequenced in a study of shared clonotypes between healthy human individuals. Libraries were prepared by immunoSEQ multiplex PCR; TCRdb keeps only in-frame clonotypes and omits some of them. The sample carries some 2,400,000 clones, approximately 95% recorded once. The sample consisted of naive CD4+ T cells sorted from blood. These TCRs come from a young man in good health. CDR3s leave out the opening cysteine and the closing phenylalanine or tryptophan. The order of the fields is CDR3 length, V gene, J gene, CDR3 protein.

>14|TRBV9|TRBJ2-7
ASSVGGSGNFYEQY
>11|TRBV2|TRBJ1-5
ASRNRGWQPQH
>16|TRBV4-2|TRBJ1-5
ASSQTLNSGAGGQPQH
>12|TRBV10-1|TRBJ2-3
ASSPSTVTDTQY
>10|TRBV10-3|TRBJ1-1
AISSGQGETF
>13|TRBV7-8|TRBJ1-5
ASSLLWYGNQPQH
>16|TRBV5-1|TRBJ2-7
ASSLWTSEIKVRYEQY
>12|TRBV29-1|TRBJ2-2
SAASGRSTGELF
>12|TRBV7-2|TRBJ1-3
ASSSGFGGNTIY
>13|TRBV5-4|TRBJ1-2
ASRAGQRVNYGYT
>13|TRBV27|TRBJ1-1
ASSAYRGPATEAF
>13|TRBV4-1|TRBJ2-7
ASSPGRALTGEQY
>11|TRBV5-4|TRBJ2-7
ASSTGTSYEQY
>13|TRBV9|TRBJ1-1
ASSVEVSRNTEAF
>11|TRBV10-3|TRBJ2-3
ATSTGRGDTQY
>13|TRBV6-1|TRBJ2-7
ASSVEGDRTYEQY
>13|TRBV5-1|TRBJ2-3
ASSLWTDAGDTQY
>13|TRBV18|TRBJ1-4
ASSPTPTRMEKLF
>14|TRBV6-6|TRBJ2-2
ASSYLLTTGTGELF
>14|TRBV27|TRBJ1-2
ASSWYPGQGRKGYT
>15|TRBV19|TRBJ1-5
ASSIEGGRLGNQPQH
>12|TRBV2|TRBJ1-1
ASSLQGGNTEAF
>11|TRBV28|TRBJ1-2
ASNGGQDYGYT
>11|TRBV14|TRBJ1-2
ASSPGQGYGYT
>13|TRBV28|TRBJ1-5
ASRLQESGNQPQH
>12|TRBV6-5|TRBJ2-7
ASSQQGPAYEQY
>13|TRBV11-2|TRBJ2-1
ASSSGTGGSNEQF
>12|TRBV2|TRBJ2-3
ASSTGTSADTQY
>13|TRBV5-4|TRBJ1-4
ASSSTQGVGEKLF
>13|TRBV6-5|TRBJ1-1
ASSSGGEWDTEAF
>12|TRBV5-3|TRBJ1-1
ARSLGQGDTEAF
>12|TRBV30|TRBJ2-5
AWSVGQGLGTQY
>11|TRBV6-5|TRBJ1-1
ASSRAMNTEAF
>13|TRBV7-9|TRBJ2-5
ASSLAQGGSETQY
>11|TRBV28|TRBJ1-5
ASSFPSNQPQH
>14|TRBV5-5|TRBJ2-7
ASSLGLVGPSYEQY
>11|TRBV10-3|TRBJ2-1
AATGGLYNEQF
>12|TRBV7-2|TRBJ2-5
ASRGGGGGGTQY
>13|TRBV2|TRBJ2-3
ASSEREPTPDTQY
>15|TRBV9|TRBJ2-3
ASSVTTGVNRADTQY
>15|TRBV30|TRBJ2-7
AWATGTSGRARWEQY
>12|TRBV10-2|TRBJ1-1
ASSEAGLGTEAF